The rows below give T cell receptor beta chains drawn from one sample of a study of radiation and T cells in renal cell carcinoma. Using immunoSEQ multiplex PCR, the repertoire was profiled, and TCRdb retains in-frame clones only, with some absent. In the table there are 25,000 to 30,000 clones, 81% of which are singletons. The material sequenced was blood, taken from a patient whose treatment included radiotherapy and nephrectomy. Receptors were obtained from a man aged 55 to 69 with renal cell carcinoma. The CDR3 runs from the conserved cysteine through the conserved F or W. The D gene is left open where the match is weak. Only part of the rows carry a size: once, few, many, or a class if the clone is expanded.

CASSSTGAGYPYNEQFF TGTGCCAGCAGCTCAACAGGGGCGGGTTACCCCTACAATGAGCAGTTCTTC TRBJ2-1 TRBD1 TRBV7-8 .
CASSLGTDNSPLHF TGTGCCAGCAGCTTGGGGACAGATAATTCACCCCTCCACTTT TRBJ1-6 TRBD1 TRBV7-2 .
CASSPHRDYEQYF TGTGCCAGCAGCCCCCACCGGGATTACGAGCAGTACTTC TRBJ2-7 . TRBV7-2 .
CAWSPDLKSRYF TGTGCCTGGAGCCCCGATTTGAAGTCCCGGTACTTC TRBJ2-7 . TRBV30 .
CASSVLAGGYQETQYF TGTGCCAGCAGCGTACTAGCGGGAGGGTACCAAGAGACCCAGTACTTC TRBJ2-5 TRBD2 TRBV9 .
CSVEGETETYEQYF TGCAGCGTTGAAGGGGAGACAGAGACATACGAGCAGTACTTC TRBJ2-7 . TRBV29-1 .
CASSFGSPDSTLTYNEQFF TGCGCCAGCAGCTTTGGGTCCCCGGACAGCACTCTGACCTACAATGAGCAGTTCTTC TRBJ2-1 . TRBV5-1 .
CASSSIAGGPVGNEQFF TGTGCCAGCAGCTCAATAGCGGGAGGGCCCGTTGGTAATGAGCAGTTCTTC TRBJ2-1 TRBD2 TRBV7-9 .
CASSLLVAQETQYF TGCGCCAGCAGCTTGTTAGTGGCCCAAGAGACCCAGTACTTC TRBJ2-5 . TRBV5-1 few
CASTFKEGETQYF TGTGCCAGTACCTTTAAGGAGGGGGAGACCCAGTACTTC TRBJ2-5 . TRBV27 .
CASSVGSWSTDTQYF TGTGCCAGCAGCGTAGGTAGCTGGAGCACAGATACGCAGTATTTT TRBJ2-3 . TRBV9 .
CASSQQTGQLYGYTF TGCGCCAGCAGCCAGCAGACAGGGCAGCTCTATGGCTACACCTTC TRBJ1-2 TRBD1 TRBV5-1 .
CATSREGGGRGFTEAFF TGTGCCACCAGCAGAGAAGGAGGTGGCAGGGGATTCACTGAAGCTTTCTTT TRBJ1-1 . TRBV15 .
CAGVHNEQFF TGTGCCGGGGTGCACAATGAGCAGTTCTTC TRBJ2-1 . TRBV30 .
CASSVASGLAGGPQTQETQYF TGTGCCAGCAGCGTAGCTTCGGGACTAGCGGGAGGGCCACAAACACAAGAGACCCAGTACTTC TRBJ2-5 TRBD2 TRBV9 .
CASSTSGRGDEQFF TGTGCCAGCAGCACTAGCGGGAGGGGGGATGAGCAGTTCTTC TRBJ2-1 TRBD2 TRBV5-4 medium-sized
CASNQQGRAEAFF TGTGCCAGCAACCAACAGGGGAGAGCTGAAGCTTTCTTT TRBJ1-1 TRBD1 TRBV6-1 .
CASMRRTGLYEQYF TGTGCCAGCATGCGTCGGACAGGACTCTACGAGCAGTACTTC TRBJ2-7 TRBD1 TRBV27 .
CASRTTDFSGEQYF TGTGCCAGTAGAACCACGGACTTCTCGGGGGAGCAGTACTTC TRBJ2-7 . TRBV19 .
CASSEARYEQYF TGTGCCAGCAGTGAGGCCAGGTACGAGCAGTACTTC TRBJ2-7 . TRBV2 .
CATSRQGGETQYF TGTGCCACCAGCAGACAGGGGGGCGAGACCCAGTACTTC TRBJ2-5 . TRBV15 .
CASSDPSGTDTQYF TGCGCCAGCAGTGACCCTAGCGGGACAGATACGCAGTATTTT TRBJ2-3 TRBD2 TRBV10-1 .
CASSAGLAGAGDTQYF TGTGCCAGCAGCGCGGGACTAGCGGGAGCTGGAGATACGCAGTATTTT TRBJ2-3 TRBD2 TRBV7-8 once
CASSPQMGAGVSYNEQFF TGTGCCAGCTCACCCCAGATGGGAGCGGGAGTGTCCTACAATGAGCAGTTCTTC TRBJ2-1 TRBD2 TRBV18 few
CASSPQGGANTGELFF TGTGCCAGCAGCCCACAGGGCGGCGCTAACACCGGGGAGCTGTTTTTT TRBJ2-2 . TRBV7-6 .
CASSYSGTSYEQYF TGTGCCAGCAGTTACTCGGGCACCTCCTACGAGCAGTACTTC TRBJ2-7 . TRBV6-5 .
CASSQRVTSGRAYNEQFF TGCGCCAGCAGTCAACGGGTGACTAGCGGGAGAGCCTACAATGAGCAGTTCTTC TRBJ2-1 TRBD2 TRBV23-1 once
CASSLLAGQGVNTEAFF TGTGCCAGTAGTTTATTAGCGGGACAGGGGGTTAACACTGAAGCTTTCTTT TRBJ1-1 TRBD1 TRBV19 .
CATSSPGQGRERPGQQFF TGTGCCACCAGCAGTCCGGGACAGGGTAGGGAAAGACCTGGGCAGCAGTTCTTC TRBJ2-1 TRBD1 TRBV15 once
CASSPGQVNSPLHF TGTGCCAGCTCACCAGGACAGGTTAATTCACCCCTCCACTTT TRBJ1-6 TRBD1 TRBV18 few
CASSIAGTSGDEQFF TGCGCCAGCAGCATAGCCGGGACTAGCGGGGATGAGCAGTTCTTC TRBJ2-1 TRBD2 TRBV5-1 .